This T cell receptor (beta chain) derives from a study of T-cell memory formation after mild COVID-19. The germline CDR1 and CDR2 sequences are SNHLY and FYNNEI. V lost 2 bases to trimming and J lost 0 bases, with 8 bases between them. This CDR3 contains 15 residues. TCRdb reprocessed the 5' RACE reads via MiXCR and lists one record per CDR3 protein. The table records approximately 150,000 distinct CDR3 sequences, roughly 14% of them present only once. Details on this clonotype: The antigen is not known.

General study points: Cross-reactive memory appears to have joined, as suggested by some responding clones showing up in pre-infection memory.

This sequence originates from an adult woman who had mild COVID-19 (a few samples of this study predate the infection). Cell type and time point are not known. V usage is TRBV2 and J usage is TRBJ1-5; D not certain. Sequencing was carried out using PBMCs or a T cell subset sorted from them (not recorded which). CDR3 residues: CASSERGYSNQPQHF. The CDR3 region has the DNA TGTGCCAGCAGTGAACGCGGCTATAGCAATCAGCCCCAGCATTTT.